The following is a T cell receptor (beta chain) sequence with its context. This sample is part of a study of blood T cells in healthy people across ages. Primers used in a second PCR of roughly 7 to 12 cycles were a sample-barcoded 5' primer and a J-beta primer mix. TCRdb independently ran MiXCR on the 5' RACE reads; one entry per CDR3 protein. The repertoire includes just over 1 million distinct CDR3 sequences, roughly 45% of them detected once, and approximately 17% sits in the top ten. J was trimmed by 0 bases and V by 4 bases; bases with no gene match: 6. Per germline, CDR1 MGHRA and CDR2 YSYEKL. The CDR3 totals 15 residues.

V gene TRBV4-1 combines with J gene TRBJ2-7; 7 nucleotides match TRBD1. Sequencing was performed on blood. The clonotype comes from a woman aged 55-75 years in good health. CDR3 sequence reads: CASSLIRDSSYEQYF. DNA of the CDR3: TGCGCCAGCAGCCTAATCCGGGACAGCTCCTACGAGCAGTACTTC.